This T cell receptor (beta chain) originates from a study of blood T cell repertoires in COVID-19 (dated by TCRdb to about 2020). In terms of the full investigation: Samples from collaborators originated in the United States, Italy and Spain and spanned both the acute and convalescent phases of COVID-19. The material from the prospective study consisted of cDNA or gDNA derived from T cells, B-cell-depleted T cells, or PBMCs. Subjects who had been exposed to COVID-19, were actively infected with it, or had recovered from it provided the deeply sampled blood TCRbeta repertoires that made up the dataset. The repertoires were made available in a free public database intended to serve as a resource for research on the immune response to SARS-CoV-2. The samples were drawn from two sources: the first 160 participants of the ongoing ImmuneRACE study, and 950 to 1,500 subjects contributed by 6 global collaborators. The sample metadata nearly always contained a de-identified subject ID, COVID-19 status, age in years and sex. Where available, HLA class I and class II types were taken from metadata supplied by the sample provider and were not determined by assay-based typing. The research as a whole found: Clinical and demographic metadata were provided uncurated, with the amount varying by source and participant.

Collaborating institutions collected whole blood in K2EDTA tubes following their own protocols. Collaborator samples were shipped for TCRbeta analysis as frozen whole blood, isolated PBMCs, or DNA extracted from either sample type. As for this clone: Its antigen is not yet known. Base qualities were left out, and no much larger clone turns up one base away.

The immunoSEQ Assay, a bias-controlled multiplex PCR, was used to amplify TCRbeta CDR3 regions from genomic DNA. Per the original workflow: Within the assay, amplification of reference gene primers was used to estimate how many nucleated cells each sample contained. To quantify the absolute abundance of each unique TCRbeta CDR3 rearrangement, sequence reads were collapsed and filtered. For each sample, productive Simpson clonality was calculated as the square root of Simpson's diversity index over productive rearrangements. TCRdb retrieved this table from immuneACCESS and kept in-frame rearrangements only. Not all clones are present; in checked studies, unresolved V genes account for under half, and no reason is known for the remainder. V, J and clone size were drawn from that table, and D and trimming were deduced from the DNA. This sample lists over 200,000 clones; around four fifths were detected once. The top ten constitute under 3% of the sample.

The material sequenced was peripheral blood. The receptor was isolated from a woman between 65 and 79 years old with active or convalescent COVID-19.

Read as DNA, the sequence is TGTGCCAGCAGCTTAGCACCCTCTGAGGCCCAGTACTTC. This translates into CASSLAPSEAQYF. The chain is made from TRBV7-2 and TRBJ2-5; the D gene cannot be named for sure. The CDR3 numbers 13 residues from cysteine through phenylalanine. Only the CDR3 part of the read is kept: 39 bases, read in frame from the first base. The germline V gene supplies CDR1 SGHTA and CDR2 FQGNSA. V is cut by 0 bases and J by 9 bases, and the space between the germline ends is 11 bases.